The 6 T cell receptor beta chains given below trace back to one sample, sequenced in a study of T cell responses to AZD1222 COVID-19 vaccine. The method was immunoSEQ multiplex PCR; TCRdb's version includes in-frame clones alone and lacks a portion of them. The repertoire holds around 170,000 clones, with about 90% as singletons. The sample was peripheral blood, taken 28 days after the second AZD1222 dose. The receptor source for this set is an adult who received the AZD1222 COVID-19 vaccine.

The CDR3 nucleotides read TGTGCCAGCAGGGACAGGGACACCCAGTACTTC. Translation gives CASRDRDTQYF. The chain uses TRBV2 and TRBJ2-5; 8 bases are a match to TRBD1. J was trimmed by 8 bases and V by 6 bases; bases with no gene match: 2. The CDR3 covers 11 residues. The germline V gene encodes CDR1 SNHLY and CDR2 FYNNEI.

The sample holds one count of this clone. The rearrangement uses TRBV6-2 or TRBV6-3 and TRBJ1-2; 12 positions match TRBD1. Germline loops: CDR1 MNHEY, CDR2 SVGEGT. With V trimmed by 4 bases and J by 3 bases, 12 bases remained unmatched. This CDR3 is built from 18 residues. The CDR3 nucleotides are TGTGCCAGCAGTTCCCTACTGGGACAGGGGGCTTCTTACTATGGCTACACCTTC. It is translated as CASSSLLGQGASYYGYTF.

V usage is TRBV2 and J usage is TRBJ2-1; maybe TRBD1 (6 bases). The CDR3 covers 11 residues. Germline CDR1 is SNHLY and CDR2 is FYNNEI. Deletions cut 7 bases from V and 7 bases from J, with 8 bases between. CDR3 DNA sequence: TGTGCCAGCACAGGGGCGAATGAGCAGTTCTTC. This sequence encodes CASTGANEQFF.

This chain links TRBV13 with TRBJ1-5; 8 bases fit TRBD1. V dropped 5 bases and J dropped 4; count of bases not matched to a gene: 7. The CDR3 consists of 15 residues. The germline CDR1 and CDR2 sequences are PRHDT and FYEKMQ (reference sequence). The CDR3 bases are TGTGCCAGCAGCCTAAGGGGACAGGTGAATCAGCCCCAGCATTTT. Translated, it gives CASSLRGQVNQPQHF. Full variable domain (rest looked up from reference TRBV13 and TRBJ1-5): AAGVIQSPRHLIKEKRETATLKCYPIPRHDTVYWYQQGPGQDPQFLISFYEKMQSDKGSIPDRFSAQQFSDYHSELNMSSLELGDSALYFCASSLRGQVNQPQHFGDGTRLSIL.

The CDR3 reads CASSDWGRTGASYEQYF. The CDR3 DNA is TGTGCCAGCAGTGACTGGGGAAGAACGGGGGCTTCCTACGAGCAGTACTTC. V and J are TRBV6-2 or TRBV6-3 and TRBJ2-7; D may correspond to TRBD1 or TRBD2 (6 bases each). V shed 5 bases and J shed 1 base, with 21 bases lying between them. This CDR3 region has 17 residues. Germline lookup yields CDR1 MNHEY and CDR2 SVGEGT.

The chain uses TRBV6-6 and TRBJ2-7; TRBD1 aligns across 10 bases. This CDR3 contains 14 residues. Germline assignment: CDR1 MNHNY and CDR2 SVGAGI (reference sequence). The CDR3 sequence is CAAGKGTGVSEQYF. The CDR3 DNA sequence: TGTGCAGCCGGGAAGGGGACAGGGGTTTCCGAGCAGTACTTC.